This passage covers 28 T cell receptor beta chains from one sample sequenced in a study of CD8+CD57+ T cells in acquired aplastic anemia. Individuals selected for sequencing had exhibited CD8+CD57+ cell expansion on flow cytometry. TCR beta VDJ combinations and CDR3 sequences were profiled from genomic DNA. In TCRdb, the reads were re-called with MiXCR into one record per CDR3 protein. The sample holds 200,000 to 250,000 distinct CDR3 sequences, roughly 50% seen once. Sample: sorted CD4+, CD8+, or CD8+CD57+ T cells (not recorded which) from PBMCs. These receptors originate from a human donor with aplastic anemia.

This clonotype was detected ten times or more. The chain links TRBV20-1 to TRBJ2-3; TRBD2 might be the D (7 bases). Trimming removed 6 bases from V and 4 bases from J, with 17 bases in between. This CDR3 has 14 amino acids. The germline gives CDR1 DFQATT, CDR2 SNEGSKA (reference sequence). The CDR3 reads CSAPWGGAADTQYF. CDR3 nucleotides: TGCAGTGCCCCCTGGGGGGGGGCCGCAGATACGCAGTATTTT.

This clonotype has more than one count but fewer than ten. This chain uses TRBV13 with TRBJ1-1; tentatively, D is TRBD1 (5 bases). V was shortened by 5 bases and J by 4 bases, with 11 bases between the two germline ends. The CDR3 loop spans 13 amino acids. The germline V gene has CDR1 PRHDT and CDR2 FYEKMQ (reference sequence). The chain's CDR3 is CASSRRGFTEAFF. The CDR3 DNA is TGTGCCAGCAGCCGGAGGGGTTTCACTGAAGCTTTCTTT.

The chain is built from TRBV2 and TRBJ2-3; the match to TRBD1 covers 8 bases. With 2 bases clipped from V and 2 bases from J, the junction kept 0 bases outside the gene matches. The CDR3 is 14 residues long. Germline V CDR1 and CDR2: SNHLY, FYNNEI. The CDR3 here is CASSEQGATDTQYF. The CDR3 DNA reads as TGTGCCAGCAGTGAACAGGGGGCCACAGATACGCAGTATTTT.

This clonotype was seen many times. The V call is TRBV10-3, the J call TRBJ1-1; D remains ambiguous. The CDR3 loop spans 14 amino acids. The germline V gene has CDR1 ENHRY and CDR2 SYGVKD. V dropped 6 bases and J dropped 1 base, with 12 bases sitting between them. The CDR3, as DNA: TGTGCCATCAGATGGGCAACGGAGAACACTGAAGCTTTCTTT. It codes for CAIRWATENTEAFF.

The V and J genes are TRBV29-1 and TRBJ1-1; D remains unclear. V lost 3 bases and J lost 1, with 6 bases in between. The CDR3 sequence is 12 residues long. Germline V gene sequence: CDR1 SQVTM, CDR2 ANQGSEA. DNA for the CDR3: TGCAGCGTTGAGGAGGGGAACACTGAAGCTTTCTTT. It yields the protein CSVEEGNTEAFF.

The V gene is TRBV12-3 or TRBV12-4, the J gene TRBJ1-2; the D gene is possibly TRBD1 (5 bases). This CDR3 has 15 residues. V gave up 4 bases and J gave up 5 bases, with 17 bases separating them. CDR3 loop: CASSSSGLKLYGYTF. The DNA for the CDR3 is TGTGCCAGCAGTTCCTCGGGACTGAAACTTTATGGCTACACCTTC.

The chain joins TRBV6-2 or TRBV6-3 to TRBJ2-7; 7 nucleotides line up with TRBD1. This CDR3 is built from 14 residues. V gave up 1 base and J gave up 2 bases; unmatched junction bases: 2. The germline gives CDR1 MNHEY, CDR2 SVGEGT. The CDR3 reads CASSYLGQPYEQYF. The CDR3 DNA sequence: TGTGCCAGCAGTTACTTGGGACAGCCCTACGAGCAGTACTTC.

The chain joins TRBV7-9 to TRBJ2-5; tentatively, D is TRBD2 (6 bases). Trimming pared 0 bases from V and 1 base from J, leaving 9 bases between. Germline CDR1 reads SEHNR; CDR2 reads FQNEAQ (reference sequence). The CDR3 runs to 15 residues. CDR3 sequence (DNA): TGTGCCAGCAGCTTAGCGTCGGGGGTCCAAGAGACCCAGTACTTC. Translation: CASSLASGVQETQYF.

The table lists this clonotype with many counts. The CDR3 DNA is TGTGCCTGGAGTGTATCTGGACAGGGGTCAGATACGCAGTATTTT. Its protein product is CAWSVSGQGSDTQYF. The gene calls are TRBV30 and TRBJ2-3; 9 bases map to TRBD1. The CDR3 length is 15 residues. Trimming removed 0 bases from V and 4 bases from J; junction bases left unmatched: 5. The germline CDR1 and CDR2 sequences are GTSNPN and SVGIG (reference sequence).

This rearrangement joins TRBV5-1 to TRBJ1-2; TRBD1 aligns across 12 bases. Looked up from germline, CDR1 is SGHRS and CDR2 is YFSETQ. After removal of 0 bases from V and 6 bases from J, the junction contained 3 bases not matched to a gene. This CDR3 region has 15 residues. CDR3 residues: CASSLEGTGGNGYTF. CDR3 DNA sequence: TGCGCCAGCAGCTTGGAAGGGACAGGGGGCAATGGCTACACCTTC.

V usage is TRBV18 and J usage is TRBJ1-5; D is possibly TRBD1 (5 bases). Germline values: CDR1 KGHSH, CDR2 LQKENI. Trimming took 1 base from V and 7 from J, leaving 11 bases between them. This CDR3 is built from 14 residues. The CDR3 region has the DNA TGTGCCAGCTCACCACTGAACCAGGGCCAGCCCCAGCATTTT. The encoded protein is CASSPLNQGQPQHF.

The CDR3: CATSRPGTGVRSPLHF. The CDR3 DNA follows: TGTGCCACCAGCCGACCCGGGACAGGGGTTAGGTCACCCCTCCACTTT. V usage is TRBV15 and J usage is TRBJ1-6, with TRBD1 matching over 10 bases. The CDR3 extends over 16 amino acids. The germline CDR1 and CDR2 sequences are LNHNV and YYDKDF (reference sequence). V lost 5 bases, J lost 10 bases, and 11 bases stayed unmatched.

The chain combines TRBV7-6 with TRBJ1-1; unclear D gene. This CDR3 is 12 amino acids long. CDR1 is SGHVS, CDR2 FNYEAQ, per germline. Trimming pared 5 bases from V and 5 bases from J, leaving 9 bases between. The CDR3 region has the DNA TGTGCCAGCAGCCCGAGTTTGACTGAAGCTTTCTTT. Translated, it gives CASSPSLTEAFF.

This clonotype was detected many times. The chain combines TRBV12-3 or TRBV12-4 with TRBJ2-7; D is perhaps TRBD2 (6 bases). Trimming cost V 7 bases and J 1 base, with 17 bases left between them. The CDR3 sequence is 15 residues long. The CDR3 spells CASTNGGTSSYEQYF. Written as DNA, the CDR3 is TGTGCCAGCACCAATGGGGGGACTTCTTCCTACGAGCAGTACTTC.

Only one count was recorded for this clonotype. The genes are TRBV2 and TRBJ1-6, with 7 positions matching TRBD1. Trimming cost V 4 bases and J 7 bases; bases outside gene matches: 7. The germline V gene encodes CDR1 SNHLY and CDR2 FYNNEI. The CDR3 extends over 15 amino acids. This CDR3 reads CASSADPGGNSPLHF. In DNA, the CDR3 is TGTGCCAGCAGTGCCGACCCAGGGGGGAATTCACCCCTCCACTTT.

Remarks on this clonotype: A single base separates this from a much larger clone, so it may be a read error. The CDR3 sequence is CSARRTGINEALF. The CDR3 bases are TGCAGTGCCCGAAGGACAGGGATAAATGAAGCTCTCTTT. The chain uses TRBV20-1 and TRBJ1-1, with 8 bases fitting TRBD1. The CDR3 loop spans 13 amino acids. CDR1 is DFQATT, CDR2 SNEGSKA, per germline (reference sequence).

CDR3 protein: CASSPGQSGNTIYF. CDR3 bases: TGTGCCAGCAGCCCAGGACAGTCTGGAAACACCATATATTTT. This chain joins TRBV5-4 and TRBJ1-3; TRBD1 might be the D (6 bases). Germline CDR1 is SGHNT and CDR2 is YYREEE (reference sequence). V dropped 4 bases and J dropped 1 base, with 9 bases sitting between them. The CDR3 has 14 amino acids.

Ten or more counts support this clonotype. In DNA, the CDR3 is TGCGCCAGCAGCTTGGGCCAAGAAGGGGAGCAGTACTTC. Its protein is CASSLGQEGEQYF. The chain recombines TRBV5-1 with TRBJ2-7; no clear D. Trimming took off 0 bases at V and 7 bases at J, with 11 bases between the two ends. CDR1 and CDR2 from the germline V gene are SGHRS and YFSETQ. This CDR3 spans 13 amino acids.

The J gene is TRBJ1-2, the V gene TRBV6-6; D ambiguous. Germline-derived CDR1 and CDR2 are MNHNY and SVGAGI (reference sequence). V was cut by 7 bases and J by 0 bases, with 21 bases left in between. CDR3 length equals 17 residues. The CDR3 sequence: CASNYPLGRPANYGYTF. Here the CDR3 DNA reads TGTGCCAGCAATTATCCCCTCGGGCGGCCTGCTAACTATGGCTACACCTTC.

This clonotype has a single count. Just one base apart from a much larger clone, this may be a read error. This CDR3 reads CASSQDPGRGREQYF. The CDR3 DNA sequence: TGTGCCAGCAGCCAAGATCCGGGACGGGGGCGCGAGCAGTACTTC. This chain links TRBV3-1 with TRBJ2-7; D might be TRBD1 or TRBD2, each matching 6 bases. Trimming shortened V by 0 bases and J by 6 bases, and 15 bases separated the two germline ends. Looked up from germline, CDR1 is LGHDT and CDR2 is YNNKEL (reference sequence). This CDR3 is built from 15 residues.

The chain employs TRBV5-1 and TRBJ2-5; the D call may be TRBD1 or TRBD2 (5 bases each). V was clipped by 2 bases and J by 3 bases, with 11 bases between them. CDR3 length equals 14 residues. The germline V gene encodes CDR1 SGHRS and CDR2 YFSETQ. The CDR3 spells CASSLWGREETQYF. Written as DNA, the CDR3 is TGCGCCAGCAGCTTATGGGGACGGGAAGAGACCCAGTACTTC.

The chain is built from TRBV24-1 and TRBJ1-5; a weak D match, TRBD1 (6 bases). The CDR3 is 18 amino acids. Germline V gene lookup returns CDR1 KGHDR and CDR2 SFDVKD. V was trimmed by 6 bases and J by 0 bases, leaving 20 bases between them. The DNA of the CDR3 is TGTGCCACCAGTACCTCCCCACGGGGGCCTTATAGCAATCAGCCCCAGCATTTT. The encoded protein is CATSTSPRGPYSNQPQHF.

The chain combines TRBV10-3 with TRBJ2-1, with unresolved D. Trimming pared 8 bases from V and 3 bases from J, leaving 8 bases between. Per germline, CDR1 ENHRY and CDR2 SYGVKD. There are 12 residues in the CDR3. The CDR3 DNA reads as TGTGCCATCTCGTCCCTCTACAATGAGCAGTTCTTC. This translates into CAISSLYNEQFF.

The chain uses TRBV10-3 and TRBJ2-3; 8 nucleotides match TRBD1. Per germline, CDR1 ENHRY and CDR2 SYGVKD. The CDR3 runs to 14 residues. The V gene end was trimmed by 6 bases and the J gene end by 3 bases; junction bases not matched to a gene: 5. The CDR3 bases are TGTGCCATCAGGAACGGGACAGGTACAGATACGCAGTATTTT. As protein: CAIRNGTGTDTQYF.

This clonotype has more than one count but fewer than ten. This sequence joins TRBV7-3 and TRBJ2-3, with D possibly being TRBD2 (5 bases). Trimming left V 2 bases short and J 6 bases short, with 9 bases between. The germline CDR1 and CDR2 sequences are SGHTA and FQGTGA. The CDR3 sequence is 13 residues long. The CDR3 nucleotides are TGTGCCAGCAGCTTAGGGAGACTGGATACGCAGTATTTT. It yields the protein CASSLGRLDTQYF.

The V and J genes are TRBV9 and TRBJ2-7; D perhaps matches TRBD2 (6 bases). The CDR3 covers 13 residues. Germline V gene lookup returns CDR1 SGDLS and CDR2 YYNGEE. Trimming removed 4 bases from V and 0 bases from J, with 8 bases in between. The chain's CDR3 is CASSRGSSYEQYF. The DNA of the CDR3 is TGTGCCAGCAGCCGGGGGAGCTCCTACGAGCAGTACTTC. The whole variable domain, filled in from reference TRBV9 and TRBJ2-7, reads DSGVTQTPKHLITATGQRVTLRCSPRSGDLSVYWYQQSLDQGLQFLIQYYNGEERAKGNILERFSAQQFPDLHSELNLSSLELGDSALYFCASSRGSSYEQYFGPGTRLTVT.

The chain has TRBV10-2 and TRBJ1-5; 11 bases are shared with TRBD1. The germline V gene encodes CDR1 WSHSY and CDR2 SAAADI. There are 16 residues in the CDR3. Trimming took 3 bases from V and 5 from J; bases not matched to a gene: 6. DNA of the CDR3: TGCGCCAGCAGTGACCCCGGGACAGGGGGGGATCAGCCCCAGCATTTT. This encodes CASSDPGTGGDQPQHF.

The chain recombines TRBV7-9 with TRBJ2-7; 8 positions agree with TRBD1. V lost 5 bases, J lost 5 bases, and 5 bases stayed unmatched. CDR1 is SEHNR and CDR2 is FQNEAQ in the germline V gene (reference sequence). This CDR3 is built from 13 residues. The CDR3: CASSVDRDNEQYF. CDR3 in DNA: TGTGCCAGCAGCGTGGACAGGGACAACGAGCAGTACTTC.